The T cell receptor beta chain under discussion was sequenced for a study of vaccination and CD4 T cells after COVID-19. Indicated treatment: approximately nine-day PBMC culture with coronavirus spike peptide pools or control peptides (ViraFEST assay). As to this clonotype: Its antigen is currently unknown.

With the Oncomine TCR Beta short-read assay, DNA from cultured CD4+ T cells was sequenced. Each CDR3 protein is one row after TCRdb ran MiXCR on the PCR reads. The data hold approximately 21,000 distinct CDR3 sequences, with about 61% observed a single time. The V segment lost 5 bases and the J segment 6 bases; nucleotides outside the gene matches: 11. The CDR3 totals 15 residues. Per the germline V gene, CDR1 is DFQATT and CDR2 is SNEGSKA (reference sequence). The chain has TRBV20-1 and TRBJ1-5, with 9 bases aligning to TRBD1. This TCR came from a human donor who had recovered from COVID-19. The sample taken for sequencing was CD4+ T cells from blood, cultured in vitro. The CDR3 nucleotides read TGCAGTGCTCCCCGGGGTCGACAGGGGGGTCAGCCCCAGCATTTT. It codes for CSAPRGRQGGQPQHF.